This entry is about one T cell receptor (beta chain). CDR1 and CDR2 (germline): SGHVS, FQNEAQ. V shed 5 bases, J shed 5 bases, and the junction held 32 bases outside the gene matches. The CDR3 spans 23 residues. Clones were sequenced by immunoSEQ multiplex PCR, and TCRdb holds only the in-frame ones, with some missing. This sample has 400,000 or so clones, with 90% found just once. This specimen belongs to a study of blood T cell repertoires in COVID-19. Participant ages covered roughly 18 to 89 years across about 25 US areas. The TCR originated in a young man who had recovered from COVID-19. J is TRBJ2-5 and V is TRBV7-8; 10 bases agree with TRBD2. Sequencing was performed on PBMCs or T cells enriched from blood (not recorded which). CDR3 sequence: CASSQSDNCRLAGAKGGKETQYF. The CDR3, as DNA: TGTGCCAGCAGCCAATCAGACAATTGTAGGCTAGCGGGGGCCAAAGGGGGCAAGGAGACCCAGTACTTC.